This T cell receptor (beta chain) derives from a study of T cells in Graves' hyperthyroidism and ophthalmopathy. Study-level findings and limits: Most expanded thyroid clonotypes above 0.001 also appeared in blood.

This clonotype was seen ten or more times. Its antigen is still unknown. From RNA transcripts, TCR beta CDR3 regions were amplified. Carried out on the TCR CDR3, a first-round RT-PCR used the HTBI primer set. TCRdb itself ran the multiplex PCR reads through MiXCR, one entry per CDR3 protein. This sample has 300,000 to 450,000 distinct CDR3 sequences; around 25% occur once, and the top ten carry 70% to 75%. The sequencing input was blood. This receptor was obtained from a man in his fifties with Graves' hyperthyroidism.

The CDR3 reads CASGPPNTEAFF. CDR3 in DNA: TGTGCCAGCGGACCGCCGAACACTGAAGCTTTCTTT. The chain couples TRBV11-2 to TRBJ1-1; D unclear. The CDR3 loop spans 12 amino acids. V was trimmed by 8 bases and J by 1 base, leaving 8 bases between them. The V gene's germline CDR1 is SGHAT and CDR2 FQNNGV.